The 21 T cell receptor beta chains presented below share a single source sample, sequenced in a study of blood T cell repertoires in COVID-19. Measured with immunoSEQ multiplex PCR; TCRdb has only the in-frame clones, and not every one. In the table there are more than 250,000 clones, approximately 88% of which are singletons. The sample consisted of peripheral blood. All receptors come from a woman aged 25 to 39 with COVID-19, enrolled during active disease.

The J gene is TRBJ2-7, the V gene TRBV3-1 (or the pseudogene TRBV3-2); 8 positions match TRBD2. V dropped 5 bases and J dropped 4; count of bases not matched to a gene: 10. The CDR3 has 15 amino acids. Germline V gene lookup returns CDR1 LGHDT and CDR2 YNNKEL (reference sequence). The CDR3, as DNA: TGTGCCAGCAGCATTTCCGGGACTAGTTCTTACGAGCAGTACTTC. This translates into CASSISGTSSYEQYF.

This chain uses TRBV24-1 with TRBJ1-2; no reliable D call. V was pared by 3 bases and J by 4 bases, with 11 bases between. The CDR3 consists of 14 residues. Per germline, CDR1 KGHDR and CDR2 SFDVKD. The CDR3: CATSDPRFRYGYTF. In DNA form, the CDR3 reads TGTGCCACCAGTGATCCCCGGTTCCGCTATGGCTACACCTTC.

The CDR3, as DNA: TGCAGCGTTGGCCCCGTCCCGGGGGAGACCCAGTACTTC. Protein: CSVGPVPGETQYF. The J gene is TRBJ2-5, the V gene TRBV29-1; D perhaps matches TRBD2 (5 bases). Trimming removed 4 bases from V and 5 bases from J, with 14 bases in between. The CDR3 covers 13 residues. CDR1 is SQVTM and CDR2 is ANQGSEA in the germline V gene.

The chain employs TRBV11-3 and TRBJ1-1, with a possible D match to TRBD1 (6 bases). This CDR3 is built from 15 residues. Per germline, CDR1 SGHNT and CDR2 YENEEA. Trimming stripped 5 bases from V and 1 base from J, with 14 bases between. The CDR3 coding sequence is TGTGCCAGCAGCCTAGGGGACAACCCGAACACTGAAGCTTTCTTT. Residues: CASSLGDNPNTEAFF.

V is TRBV24-1 and J is TRBJ2-1, with unresolved D. The CDR3 has 13 amino acids. Germline loops: CDR1 KGHDR, CDR2 SFDVKD. The V end lost 3 bases, the J end lost 7 bases, and 9 bases lay between the germline ends. The CDR3 nucleotides read TGTGCCACCAGTGATCCCGGTCATAATGAGCAGTTCTTC. Protein: CATSDPGHNEQFF.

V usage is TRBV5-1 and J usage is TRBJ1-2; 10 positions agree with TRBD1. In germline, CDR1 is SGHRS, CDR2 YFSETQ. This CDR3 is 16 amino acids long. J was trimmed by 4 bases and V by 4 bases; bases with no gene match: 10. CDR3 region: CASSPTARQGAYGYTF. For the CDR3, the DNA is TGCGCCAGCAGCCCTACTGCACGACAGGGGGCCTATGGCTACACCTTC.

The rearrangement uses TRBV13 and TRBJ1-6; weak D call: TRBD1 (6 bases). V gave up 1 base and J gave up 6 bases, with 13 bases separating them. The germline CDR1 and CDR2 sequences are PRHDT and FYEKMQ (reference sequence). The CDR3 has 16 residues. The CDR3: CASSLEAGTPNSPLHF. As DNA, the CDR3 is TGTGCCAGCAGCTTAGAGGCCGGGACACCTAATTCACCCCTCCACTTT.

CDR3 sequence (DNA): TGTGCCACCGATTACGGGACAGGGGAGGCAGATACGCAGTATTTT. It codes for CATDYGTGEADTQYF. V gene TRBV15 combines with J gene TRBJ2-3; 10 nucleotides match TRBD1. Germline V gene sequence: CDR1 LNHNV, CDR2 YYDKDF (reference sequence). This CDR3 contains 15 residues. V was clipped by 8 bases and J by 4 bases; unmatched bases: 9.

The rearrangement joins TRBV6-5 to TRBJ2-5; the match to TRBD2 covers 12 bases. This CDR3 is built from 14 residues. Trimming cost V 10 bases and J 5 bases; bases outside gene matches: 8. Germline lookup yields CDR1 MNHEY and CDR2 SVGAGI. CDR3 residues: CATRLAGVRETQYF. The CDR3 region has the DNA TGTGCCACCAGACTAGCGGGAGTTCGGGAGACCCAGTACTTC.

This chain joins TRBV6-5 and TRBJ2-2, with TRBD2 matching 11 bases. Germline lookup yields CDR1 MNHEY and CDR2 SVGAGI. There are 15 residues in the CDR3. With 6 bases clipped from V and 6 bases from J, the junction kept 6 bases outside the gene matches. DNA for the CDR3: TGTGCCAGCAGCCGTATTAGCGGGGGGGCCGGGGAGCTGTTTTTT. This translates into CASSRISGGAGELFF.

The V gene is TRBV4-2, the J gene TRBJ1-3; D is ambiguous. V lost 0 bases and J lost 5, with 11 bases in between. The germline CDR1 and CDR2 sequences are LGHNA and YNFKEQ. The CDR3 runs to 15 residues. In nucleotides, the CDR3 is TGTGCCAGCAGCCAAGATCTTCAATCTAGAAACACCATATATTTT. Its translation is CASSQDLQSRNTIYF.

The genes are TRBV7-2 and TRBJ2-4; tentative D call: TRBD2 (5 bases). Germline CDR1 is SGHTA and CDR2 is FQGNSA. The CDR3 contains 15 residues. V lost 5 bases to trimming and J lost 3 bases, with 14 bases between them. The CDR3 spells CASSGLRGVKNIQYF. The CDR3 region has the DNA TGTGCCAGCAGCGGCCTACGGGGTGTCAAAAACATTCAGTACTTC.

The gene calls are TRBV5-4 and TRBJ2-1; D possibly corresponds to TRBD1 (6 bases). V was cut by 0 bases and J by 1 base, with 11 bases left in between. Germline V gives CDR1 SGHNT, CDR2 YYREEE (reference sequence). This CDR3 is built from 16 residues. The CDR3 coding sequence is TGTGCCAGCAGCTTGGGCGCCAGGGGATCCTACAATGAGCAGTTCTTC. Its protein product is CASSLGARGSYNEQFF.

Only one count was recorded for this clone. The V call is TRBV6-5, the J call TRBJ1-5; TRBD1 matches at 8 bases. Germline CDR1 reads MNHEY; CDR2 reads SVGAGI. The trim removed 8 bases at V and 3 bases at J, leaving 6 bases unmatched. The CDR3 consists of 14 residues. In DNA form, the CDR3 reads TGTGCCAGCGGCCCGACAGGGGCCAATCAGCCCCAGCATTTT. It encodes CASGPTGANQPQHF.

The V and J genes are TRBV2 and TRBJ2-3; TRBD2 matches 11 bases. Germline CDR1 SNHLY, CDR2 FYNNEI. This CDR3 spans 17 amino acids. V lost 6 bases to trimming and J lost 0 bases; unmatched junction nucleotides: 8. The CDR3 sequence is CASRAASGGRSTDTQYF. The CDR3 nucleotides read TGTGCCAGCAGGGCGGCTAGCGGGGGGAGAAGCACAGATACGCAGTATTTT.

The rearrangement links TRBV5-8 to TRBJ2-1, with TRBD2 matching over 9 bases. The ends lost 2 bases at V and 1 base at J; junction bases unmatched: 16. The CDR3 is 20 amino acids. Germline V gene lookup returns CDR1 SGHTS and CDR2 YDEGEE. This CDR3 reads CASSFPRASGGSSSYNEQFF. The CDR3 DNA follows: TGTGCCAGCAGCTTTCCCAGGGCAAGCGGGGGGTCATCGTCCTACAATGAGCAGTTCTTC.

The chain joins TRBV9 to TRBJ2-3; D uncertain. CDR3 size: 13 residues. The germline CDR1 and CDR2 sequences are SGDLS and YYNGEE. Trimming removed 0 bases from V and 0 bases from J, with 2 bases in between. In DNA, the CDR3 is TGTGCCAGCAGCGTAGCTAGCACAGATACGCAGTATTTT. This translates into CASSVASTDTQYF.

This sequence joins TRBV19 and TRBJ1-1; D is uncertain. Germline-derived CDR1 and CDR2 are LNHDA and SQIVND (reference sequence). V was shortened by 3 bases and J by 2 bases, with 13 bases between the two germline ends. The CDR3 consists of 15 residues. The CDR3 reads CASSIKHIFNTEAFF. CDR3 in DNA: TGTGCCAGTAGTATTAAACACATATTTAACACTGAAGCTTTCTTT.

The chain carries TRBV21-1 and TRBJ2-7; the table's TRBD2 call for D was not verified on the DNA. TRBV21-1 is designated a pseudogene. CDR3 length equals 16 residues. The CDR3 reads CASSNGSGLPTYEQYF. The DNA of the CDR3 is TGTGCCAGCAGCAATGGAAGTGGACTACCAACCTACGAGCAGTACTTC.

V is TRBV5-4 and J is TRBJ2-3; TRBD2 agrees at 12 bases. Germline CDR1 SGHNT, CDR2 YYREEE (reference sequence). V dropped 0 bases and J dropped 2; count of bases not matched to a gene: 4. CDR3 length equals 17 residues. The CDR3 loop is CASSLGTSGGYTDTQYF. The CDR3 DNA reads TGTGCCAGCAGCTTGGGCACTAGCGGGGGGTACACAGATACGCAGTATTTT.

The V gene is TRBV2, the J gene TRBJ2-1; 8 nucleotides match TRBD2. The trim removed 6 bases at V and 5 bases at J, leaving 9 bases unmatched. This CDR3 is built from 15 residues. Germline values: CDR1 SNHLY, CDR2 FYNNEI. CDR3 amino acids: CASREISGENNEQFF. The CDR3 DNA reads TGTGCCAGCAGGGAAATTAGCGGGGAAAACAATGAGCAGTTCTTC.